One sample yielded the 9 T cell receptor beta chains listed below, sequenced in a study of OX40 agonist ivuxolimab in advanced cancers. The protocol was immunoSEQ multiplex PCR, while the TCRdb copy is restricted to in-frame clones and leaves out a portion. The sample shows under 20,000 clones, 83% of them seen only once. The source material was CD4+ or CD8+ T cells sorted from blood, sampled in a trial of the OX40 agonist ivuxolimab. The receptors derive from an adult with an advanced solid tumor such as melanoma, head and neck, liver or kidney cancer.

The genes are TRBV9 and TRBJ2-3; 8 positions match TRBD1. Per the germline V gene, CDR1 is SGDLS and CDR2 is YYNGEE. This CDR3 is built from 15 residues. J was trimmed by 3 bases and V by 3 bases; bases with no gene match: 6. The CDR3 DNA is TGTGCCAGCAGCGGGCAGGGGGCATGGACAGATACGCAGTATTTT. Its translation is CASSGQGAWTDTQYF.

The table lists this clone with a few counts. The chain carries TRBV9 and TRBJ2-3; possible D gene TRBD2, 6 bases. V lost 4 bases and J lost 1, with 16 bases in between. This CDR3 has 16 residues. Per germline, CDR1 SGDLS and CDR2 YYNGEE. CDR3 sequence: CASSLPSGEGTDTQYF. The CDR3 bases are TGTGCCAGCAGCCTCCCGTCGGGGGAAGGCACAGATACGCAGTATTTT. The whole variable domain, remainder taken from reference TRBV9 and TRBJ2-3, is DSGVTQTPKHLITATGQRVTLRCSPRSGDLSVYWYQQSLDQGLQFLIQYYNGEERAKGNILERFSAQQFPDLHSELNLSSLELGDSALYFCASSLPSGEGTDTQYFGPGTRLTVL.

This chain joins TRBV18 and TRBJ2-3, with 12 nucleotides matching TRBD2. Germline trimming cut 8 bases from V and 4 bases from J; bases unmatched to any gene: 7. CDR1 and CDR2 from the germline V gene are KGHSH and LQKENI. There are 15 residues in the CDR3. Here the CDR3 DNA reads TGTGCCAGCCCGAACCTAGCGGGAGGGCCAGATACGCAGTATTTT. Amino acid sequence: CASPNLAGGPDTQYF.

The chain uses TRBV5-5 and TRBJ2-5; 8 bases are a match to TRBD2. Trimming cost V 0 bases and J 6 bases; bases outside gene matches: 13. Germline values: CDR1 SGHKS, CDR2 YYEKEE (reference sequence). The length of the CDR3 is 17 residues. CDR3 DNA sequence: TGTGCCAGCAGCTTGGAGCTGGTTGCGGGGGGAGTAAAGACCCAGTACTTC. Protein sequence: CASSLELVAGGVKTQYF.

The genes are TRBV29-1 and TRBJ1-4; D might be TRBD1 (6 bases). The CDR3 is made up of 12 amino acids. In germline, CDR1 is SQVTM, CDR2 ANQGSEA. V lost 4 bases and J 11 bases, leaving 14 bases between the germline ends. The CDR3 nucleotides are TGCAGCGTTGTGGGGGCGGAGGGGAAACTGTTTTTT. Its protein product is CSVVGAEGKLFF. The variable domain in full, with the rest retrieved from reference TRBV29-1 and TRBJ1-4, is SAVISQKPSRDICQRGTSLTIQCQVDSQVTMMFWYRQQPGQSLTLIATANQGSEATYESGFVIDKFPISRPNLTFSTLTVSNMSPEDSSIYLCSVVGAEGKLFFGSGTQLSVL.

The chain has TRBV29-1 and TRBJ2-1; no definite D call. The CDR3 consists of 15 residues. V lost 0 bases to trimming and J lost 0 bases, with 9 bases between them. Per germline, CDR1 SQVTM and CDR2 ANQGSEA. CDR3 residues: CSVEEGASSYNEQFF. The CDR3 nucleotides are TGCAGCGTTGAAGAAGGAGCTAGCTCCTACAATGAGCAGTTCTTC.

This clone came up once. In nucleotides, the CDR3 is TGCGCCAGCAGCCAAGTGGGGACAGGGTCTACCTACGAGCAGTACTTC. Its translation: CASSQVGTGSTYEQYF. The V gene is TRBV4-1, the J gene TRBJ2-7; 9 nucleotides line up with TRBD1. The germline CDR1 and CDR2 sequences are MGHRA and YSYEKL. Losses at the gene ends were 1 base for V and 2 bases for J; bases not matched to a gene: 6. This CDR3 contains 16 residues.

J is TRBJ1-1 and V is TRBV19; D is ambiguous. In germline, CDR1 is LNHDA, CDR2 SQIVND (reference sequence). Between the trimmed V and J ends, which lost 10 bases and 1 base, there was a span of 13 bases. CDR3 length equals 13 residues. CDR3 protein: CATLDFSNTEAFF. For the CDR3, the DNA is TGTGCCACCCTGGATTTTTCGAACACTGAAGCTTTCTTT.

V is TRBV29-1 and J is TRBJ2-3; 7 nucleotides align to TRBD1. The germline CDR1 and CDR2 sequences are SQVTM and ANQGSEA. The CDR3 runs to 16 residues. The V and J ends lost 2 bases and 3 bases, in that order; junction bases with no gene match: 11. In nucleotides, the CDR3 is TGCAGCGTTGAAAAGGGGGAGACAGGGTGGACAGATACGCAGTATTTT. Translating it yields CSVEKGETGWTDTQYF.